This TCR beta chain is from a study of blood T cell repertoires in COVID-19. Study at large: PBMCs, B-cell-depleted T cells, or T cells provided the cDNA or gDNA that made up the material.

Participants' reported clinical history set cohort assignment. CDR1 and CDR2 (germline): MNHEY, SMNVEV (reference sequence). The V segment lost 6 bases and the J segment 0 bases; nucleotides outside the gene matches: 2. This CDR3 region has 14 residues. Data came from immunoSEQ multiplex PCR; TCRdb stores just in-frame clones and leaves some out. The data hold 140,000 to 150,000 clones, with 87% observed a single time. Sample: PBMCs or T cells enriched from blood (not recorded which). This chain joins TRBV27 and TRBJ2-7; 10 bases align to TRBD1. The sequence was collected from a man in his sixties who had recovered from COVID-19. The CDR3 sequence: CASRRTGGSYEQYF. CDR3 DNA sequence: TGTGCCAGCAGGAGGACAGGGGGCTCCTACGAGCAGTACTTC.